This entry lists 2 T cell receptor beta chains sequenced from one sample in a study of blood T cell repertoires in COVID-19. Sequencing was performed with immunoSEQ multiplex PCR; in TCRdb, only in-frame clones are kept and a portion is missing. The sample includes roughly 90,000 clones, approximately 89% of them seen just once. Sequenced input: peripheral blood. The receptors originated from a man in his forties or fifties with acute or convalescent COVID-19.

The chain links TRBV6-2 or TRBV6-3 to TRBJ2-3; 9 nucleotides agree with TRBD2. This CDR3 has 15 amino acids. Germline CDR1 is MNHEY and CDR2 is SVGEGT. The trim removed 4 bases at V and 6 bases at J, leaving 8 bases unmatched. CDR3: CASSSPGLALDTQYF. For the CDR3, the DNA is TGTGCCAGCAGTTCTCCGGGACTAGCCTTGGATACGCAGTATTTT.

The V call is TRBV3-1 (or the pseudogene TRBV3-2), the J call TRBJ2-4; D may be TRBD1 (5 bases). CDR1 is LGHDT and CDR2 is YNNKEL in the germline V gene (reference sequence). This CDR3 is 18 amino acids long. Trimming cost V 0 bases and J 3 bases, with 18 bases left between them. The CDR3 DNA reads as TGTGCCAGCAGCCAAGATAAGCAGGGTCGATTTGACAAAAACATTCAGTACTTC. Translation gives CASSQDKQGRFDKNIQYF.